This T cell receptor beta chain was found in a study of shared clonotypes between healthy human individuals. At the level of the study: Researchers assigned three CD4 naive, three CD4 memory, two CD8 naive and one CD8 memory plate to each donor.

The assay was immunoSEQ multiplex PCR, and TCRdb's table has in-frame clones only and misses some. The table has millions of clones, 90% to 95% seen once. This TCR was sampled from a man aged 18-30 years in good health. Some clones in this sample may be carry-over from other donors' samples. Sequences were obtained from naive CD4+ T cells from PBMCs. Subset of the sample: CD45RA+ positively selected.

The CDR3 region is CASKLAGGPSYEQYF. The CDR3, as DNA: TGTGCCAGCAAACTAGCGGGAGGGCCCTCCTACGAGCAGTACTTC. The rearrangement links TRBV5-4 to TRBJ2-7; 13 nucleotides agree with TRBD2. J was trimmed by 0 bases and V by 6 bases; bases with no gene match: 3. Germline V gene sequence: CDR1 SGHNT, CDR2 YYREEE (reference sequence). CDR3 length equals 15 residues.